This T cell receptor (beta chain) stems from a study of T-cell reconstitution after alpha-beta-depleted transplantation in children. The CDR3 has 14 amino acids. Germline V gene data show CDR1 as MNHEY and CDR2 as SVGEGT. V lost 1 base to trimming and J lost 2 bases, with 6 bases between them. Unique molecular identifiers were built into the TCRbeta library. TCRdb processed the PCR reads anew with MiXCR; each CDR3 protein has one entry. Of over 400,000 distinct CDR3 sequences listed, roughly 43% are singletons. Study-level points and caveats: About two months after transplant, alpha-beta T cells reportedly came from several hundred expanded graft clones. T cells produced anew were the main source of T-cell counts and diversity one year after transplant. Surviving recipient T cells and intrathymic progenitors accounted for some patients' high TCRbeta diversity at day 60.

A remark on this clonotype: The antigen is unknown.

Sequencing used PBMCs, obtained before TCRalphabeta/CD19-depleted stem cell transplant. This clonotype originated in a girl aged 2 to 10 with aplastic anemia, due to receive a stem cell transplant. V usage is TRBV6-2 or TRBV6-3 and J usage is TRBJ1-5; D is undetermined. The CDR3 here is CASSYLKGNQPQHF. The DNA of the CDR3 is TGTGCCAGCAGTTACTTGAAGGGCAATCAGCCCCAGCATTTT.